This TCR beta chain was captured in a study of blood T cell repertoires in COVID-19. Study background: Acute-phase and convalescent COVID-19 samples originated in the United States, Italy and Spain.

The germline V gene encodes CDR1 ENHRY and CDR2 SYGVKD. After removal of 6 bases from V and 5 bases from J, the junction contained 6 bases not matched to a gene. This CDR3 has 14 amino acids. Some clones are missing from TCRdb's copy, which holds only in-frame ones; the method was immunoSEQ multiplex PCR. Of about 280,000 clones listed, 65% to 90% are singletons. The receptor was isolated from a man between 50 and 59 years old with active or convalescent COVID-19. The sample taken for sequencing was peripheral blood. The V gene is TRBV10-3, the J gene TRBJ1-5, with 8 bases lining up with TRBD1. The CDR3 DNA sequence: TGTGCCATCAGCTCGAGGACAGGGTATCAGCCCCAGCATTTT. Translation gives CAISSRTGYQPQHF.